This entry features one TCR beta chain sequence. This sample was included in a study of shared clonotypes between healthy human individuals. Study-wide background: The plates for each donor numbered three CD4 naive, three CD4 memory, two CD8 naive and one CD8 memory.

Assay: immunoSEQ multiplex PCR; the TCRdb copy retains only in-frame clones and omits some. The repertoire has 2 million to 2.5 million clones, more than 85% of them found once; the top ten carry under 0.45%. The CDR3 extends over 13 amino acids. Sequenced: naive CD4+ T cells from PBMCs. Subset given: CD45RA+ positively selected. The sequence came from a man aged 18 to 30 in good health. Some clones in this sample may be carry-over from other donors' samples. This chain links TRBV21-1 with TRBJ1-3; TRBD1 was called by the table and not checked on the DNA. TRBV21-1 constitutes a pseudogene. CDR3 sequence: CASSIGAEVPIYF. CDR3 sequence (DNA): TGTGCCAGCAGCATTGGGGCTGAGGTTCCCATATATTTT.